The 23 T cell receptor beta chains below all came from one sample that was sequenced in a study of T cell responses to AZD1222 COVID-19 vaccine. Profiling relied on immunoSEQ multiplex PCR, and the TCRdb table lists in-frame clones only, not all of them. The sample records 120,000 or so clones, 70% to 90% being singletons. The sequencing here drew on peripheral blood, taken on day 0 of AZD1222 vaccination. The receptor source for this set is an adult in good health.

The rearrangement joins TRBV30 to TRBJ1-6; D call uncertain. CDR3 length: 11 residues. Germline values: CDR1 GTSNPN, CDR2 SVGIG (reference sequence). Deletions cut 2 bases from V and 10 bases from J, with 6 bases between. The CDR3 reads CAWSLGSPLHF. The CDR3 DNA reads TGTGCCTGGAGTCTGGGGTCACCCCTCCACTTT.

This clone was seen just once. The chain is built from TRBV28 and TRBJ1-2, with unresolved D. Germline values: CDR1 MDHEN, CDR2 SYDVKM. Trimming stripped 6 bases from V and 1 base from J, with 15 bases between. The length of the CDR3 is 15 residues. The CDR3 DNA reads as TGTGCCAGCAGCCCCTGGAGTACTGATAACTATGGCTACACCTTC. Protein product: CASSPWSTDNYGYTF.

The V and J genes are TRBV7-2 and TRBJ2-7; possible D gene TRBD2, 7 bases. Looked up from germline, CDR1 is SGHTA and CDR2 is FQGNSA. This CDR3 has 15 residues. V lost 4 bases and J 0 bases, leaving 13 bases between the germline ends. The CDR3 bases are TGTGCCAGCAGCTCCGCGGGGGCCTTCTCCTACGAGCAGTACTTC. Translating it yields CASSSAGAFSYEQYF.

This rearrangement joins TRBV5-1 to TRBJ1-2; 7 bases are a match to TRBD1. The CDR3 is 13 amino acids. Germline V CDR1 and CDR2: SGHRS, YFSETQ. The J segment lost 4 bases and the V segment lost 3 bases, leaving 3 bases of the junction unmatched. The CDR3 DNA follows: TGCGCCAGCAGCTGGGGACAGAGCTATGGCTACACCTTC. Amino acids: CASSWGQSYGYTF.

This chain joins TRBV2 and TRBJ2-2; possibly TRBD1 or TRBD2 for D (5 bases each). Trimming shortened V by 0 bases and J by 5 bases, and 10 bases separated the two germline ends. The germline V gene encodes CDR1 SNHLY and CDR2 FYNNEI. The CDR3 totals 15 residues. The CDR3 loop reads CASSEASGRTGELFF. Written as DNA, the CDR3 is TGTGCCAGCAGTGAAGCTTCGGGGCGAACCGGGGAGCTGTTTTTT.

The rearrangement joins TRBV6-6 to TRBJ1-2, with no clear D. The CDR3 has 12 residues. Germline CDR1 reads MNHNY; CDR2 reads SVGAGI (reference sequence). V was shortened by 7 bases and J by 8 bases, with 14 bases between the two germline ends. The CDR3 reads CASTERYEGYTF. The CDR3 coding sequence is TGTGCCAGCACCGAGCGGTATGAGGGCTACACCTTC.

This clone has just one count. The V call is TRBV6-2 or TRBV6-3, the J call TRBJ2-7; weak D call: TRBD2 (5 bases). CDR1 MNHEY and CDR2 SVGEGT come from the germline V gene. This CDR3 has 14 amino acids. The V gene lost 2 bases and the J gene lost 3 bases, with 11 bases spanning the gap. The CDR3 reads CASSYIPGIYEQYF. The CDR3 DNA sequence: TGTGCCAGCAGTTACATACCGGGGATCTACGAGCAGTACTTC.

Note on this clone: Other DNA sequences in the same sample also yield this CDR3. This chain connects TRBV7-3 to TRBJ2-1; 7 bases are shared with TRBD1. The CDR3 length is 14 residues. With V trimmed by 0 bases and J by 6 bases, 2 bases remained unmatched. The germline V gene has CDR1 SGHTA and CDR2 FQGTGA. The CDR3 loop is CASSLTQGVNEQFF. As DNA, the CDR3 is TGTGCCAGCAGCTTAACGCAGGGGGTCAATGAGCAGTTCTTC.

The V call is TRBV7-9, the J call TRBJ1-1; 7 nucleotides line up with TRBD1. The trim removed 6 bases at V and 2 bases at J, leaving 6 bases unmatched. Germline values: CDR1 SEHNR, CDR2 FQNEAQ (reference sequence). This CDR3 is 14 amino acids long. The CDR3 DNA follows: TGTGCCAGCAGTCTAGGGGACAGTAACACTGAAGCTTTCTTT. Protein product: CASSLGDSNTEAFF.

CDR3 DNA: TGTGCCAGCAGCTTAAACCGCAGAGGGCGGGGGGGCACAGATACGCAGTATTTT. It translates to CASSLNRRGRGGTDTQYF. The chain has TRBV11-2 and TRBJ2-3; TRBD2 agrees at 8 bases. Unmatched junction bases numbered 11, after V lost 2 bases and J lost 1 base. The CDR3 consists of 18 residues. The germline V gene encodes CDR1 SGHAT and CDR2 FQNNGV.

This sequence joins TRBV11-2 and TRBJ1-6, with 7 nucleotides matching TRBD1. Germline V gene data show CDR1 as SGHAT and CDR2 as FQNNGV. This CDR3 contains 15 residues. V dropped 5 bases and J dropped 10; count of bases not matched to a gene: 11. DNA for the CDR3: TGTGCCAGCAGCACGGGACGACAGGGTGGATCACCCCTCCACTTT. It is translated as CASSTGRQGGSPLHF.

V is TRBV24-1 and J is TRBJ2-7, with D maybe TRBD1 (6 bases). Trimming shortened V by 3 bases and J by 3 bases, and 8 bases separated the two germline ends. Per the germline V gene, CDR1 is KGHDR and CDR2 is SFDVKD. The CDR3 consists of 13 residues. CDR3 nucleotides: TGTGCCACCAGTGATACAGGGCGCTACGAGCAGTACTTC. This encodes CATSDTGRYEQYF.

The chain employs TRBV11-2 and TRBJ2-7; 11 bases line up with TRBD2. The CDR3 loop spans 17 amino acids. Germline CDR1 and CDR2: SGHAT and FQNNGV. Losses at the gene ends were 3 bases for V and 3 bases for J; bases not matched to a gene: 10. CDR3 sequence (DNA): TGTGCCAGCAGCTTCGTACTAGCGGGGGCCCTCGACTACGAGCAGTACTTC. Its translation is CASSFVLAGALDYEQYF.

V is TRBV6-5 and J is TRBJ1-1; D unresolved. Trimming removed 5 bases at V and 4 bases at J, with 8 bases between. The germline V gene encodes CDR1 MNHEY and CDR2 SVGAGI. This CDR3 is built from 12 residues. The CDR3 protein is CASSRPATEAFF. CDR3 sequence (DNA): TGTGCCAGCAGTCGACCCGCCACTGAAGCTTTCTTT.

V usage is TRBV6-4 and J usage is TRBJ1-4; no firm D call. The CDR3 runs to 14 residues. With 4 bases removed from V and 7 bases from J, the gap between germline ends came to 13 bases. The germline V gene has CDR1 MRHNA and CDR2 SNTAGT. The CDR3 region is CASSGDVWSEKLFF. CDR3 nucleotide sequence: TGTGCCAGCAGTGGAGACGTCTGGAGTGAAAAACTGTTTTTT.

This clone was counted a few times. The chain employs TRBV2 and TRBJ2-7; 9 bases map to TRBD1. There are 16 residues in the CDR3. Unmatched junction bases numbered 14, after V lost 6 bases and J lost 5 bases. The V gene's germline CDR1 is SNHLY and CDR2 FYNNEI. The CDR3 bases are TGTGCCAGCAGCCTACAGGGGGCTTTACAGTCCAACGAGCAGTACTTC. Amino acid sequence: CASSLQGALQSNEQYF.

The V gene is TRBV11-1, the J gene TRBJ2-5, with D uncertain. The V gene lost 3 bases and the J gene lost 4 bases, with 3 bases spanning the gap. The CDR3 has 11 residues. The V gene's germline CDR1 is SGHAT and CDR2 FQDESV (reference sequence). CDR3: CASSLGETQYF. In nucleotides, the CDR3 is TGTGCCAGCAGCTTGGGAGAGACCCAGTACTTC.

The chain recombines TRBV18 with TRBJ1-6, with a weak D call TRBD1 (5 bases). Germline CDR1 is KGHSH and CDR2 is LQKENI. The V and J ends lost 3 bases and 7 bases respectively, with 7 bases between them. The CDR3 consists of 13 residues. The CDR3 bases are TGTGCCAGCTCACCTGACAGAAATTCACCCCTCCACTTT. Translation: CASSPDRNSPLHF. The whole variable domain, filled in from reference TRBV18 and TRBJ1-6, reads NAGVMQNPRHLVRRRGQEARLRCSPMKGHSHVYWYRQLPEEGLKFMVYLQKENIIDESGMPKERFSAEFPKEGPSILRIQQVVRGDSAAYFCASSPDRNSPLHFGNGTRLTVT.

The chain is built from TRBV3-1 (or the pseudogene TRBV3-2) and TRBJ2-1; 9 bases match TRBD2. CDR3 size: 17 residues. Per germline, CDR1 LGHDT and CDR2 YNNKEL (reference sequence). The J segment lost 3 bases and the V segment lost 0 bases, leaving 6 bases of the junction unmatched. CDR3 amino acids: CASSQDVTSGYYNEQFF. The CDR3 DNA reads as TGTGCCAGCAGCCAAGATGTCACTAGCGGGTACTACAATGAGCAGTTCTTC.

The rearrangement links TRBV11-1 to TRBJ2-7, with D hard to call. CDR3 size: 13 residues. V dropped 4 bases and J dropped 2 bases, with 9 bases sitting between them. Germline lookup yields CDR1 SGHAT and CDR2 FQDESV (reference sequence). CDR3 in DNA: TGTGCCAGCAGCTCGGACGTTACCTACGAGCAGTACTTC. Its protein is CASSSDVTYEQYF.

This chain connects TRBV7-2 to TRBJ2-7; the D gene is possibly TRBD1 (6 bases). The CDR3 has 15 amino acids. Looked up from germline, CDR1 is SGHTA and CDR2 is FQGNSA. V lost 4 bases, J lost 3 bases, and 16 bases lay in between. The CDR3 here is CASSSTSQGVYEQYF. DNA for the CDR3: TGTGCCAGCAGCTCAACTTCACAGGGAGTCTACGAGCAGTACTTC.

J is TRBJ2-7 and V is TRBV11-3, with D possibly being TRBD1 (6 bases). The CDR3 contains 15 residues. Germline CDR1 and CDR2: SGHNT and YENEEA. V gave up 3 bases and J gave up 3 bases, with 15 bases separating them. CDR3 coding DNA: TGTGCCAGCAGCTTGTTAGGGGACACTTACTACGAGCAGTACTTC. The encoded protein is CASSLLGDTYYEQYF. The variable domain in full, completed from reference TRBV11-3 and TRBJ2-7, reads EAGVVQSPRYKIIEKKQPVAFWCNPISGHNTLYWYLQNLGQGPELLIRYENEEAVDDSQLPKDRFSAERLKGVDSTLKIQPAELGDSAVYLCASSLLGDTYYEQYFGPGTRLTVT.

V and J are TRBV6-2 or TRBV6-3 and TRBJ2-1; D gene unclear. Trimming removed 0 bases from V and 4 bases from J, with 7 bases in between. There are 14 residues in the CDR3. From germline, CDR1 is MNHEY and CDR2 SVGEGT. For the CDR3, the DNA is TGTGCCAGCAGTTACTCGAATACATACAATGAGCAGTTCTTC. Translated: CASSYSNTYNEQFF.